Shown below are 20 T cell receptor beta chains from a single sample sequenced in a study of high-grade serous ovarian cancer treatment subgroups. The tumor samples were collected prior to definitive surgery or chemotherapy. Assay used: immunoSEQ multiplex PCR; TCRdb lists only in-frame clones, some missing. This sample carries roughly 7,600 clones, just under 80% of them seen once, and the ten largest clones take approximately 10%. Input material: tumor tissue. The receptors come from a human donor with high-grade serous ovarian cancer.

This clone turned up a few times. V gene TRBV7-6 combines with J gene TRBJ2-7; D uncertain. V gave up 5 bases and J gave up 3 bases, with 20 bases separating them. In germline, CDR1 is SGHVS, CDR2 FNYEAQ. The CDR3 spans 16 residues. In DNA, the CDR3 is TGTGCCAGCAGCCCAACGCCAAAGGCCGCCCTCTACGAGCAGTACTTC. Protein sequence: CASSPTPKAALYEQYF. Variable domain in full (rest from reference TRBV7-6 and TRBJ2-7): GAGVSQSPRYKVTKRGQDVALRCDPISGHVSLYWYRQALGQGPEFLTYFNYEAQQDKSGLPNDRFSAERPEGSISTLTIQRTEQRDSAMYRCASSPTPKAALYEQYFGPGTRLTVT.

The chain has TRBV28 and TRBJ2-4; D may match TRBD1 or TRBD2 (5 bases each). The CDR3 runs to 14 residues. With 6 bases removed from V and 5 bases from J, the gap between germline ends came to 14 bases. Germline loops: CDR1 MDHEN, CDR2 SYDVKM. The CDR3 nucleotides read TGTGCCAGCAGGTCCCTCAGGGACCAAAACATTCAGTACTTC. Its protein product is CASRSLRDQNIQYF.

CDR3 loop: CASSQNNPGEKLFF. The CDR3, as DNA: TGCGCCAGCAGCCAAAACAATCCAGGGGAAAAACTGTTTTTT. V and J are TRBV4-1 and TRBJ1-4, with a tentative D call TRBD1 (5 bases). CDR1 is MGHRA and CDR2 is YSYEKL in the germline V gene. Trimming pared 2 bases from V and 8 bases from J, leaving 12 bases between. The CDR3 consists of 14 residues.

The chain recombines TRBV29-1 with TRBJ2-5; D possibly corresponds to TRBD1 (7 bases). V lost 7 bases to trimming and J lost 5 bases, with 17 bases between them. CDR1 SQVTM and CDR2 ANQGSEA come from the germline V gene. This CDR3 contains 13 residues. The CDR3 nucleotides read TGCAGCGCCAGGGGGGACTTTGGGGAGACCCAGTACTTC. Encoded protein: CSARGDFGETQYF.

The chain links TRBV5-1 to TRBJ2-2; the D is unclear. V lost 1 base and J 0 bases, leaving 4 bases between the germline ends. The CDR3 covers 14 residues. Germline CDR1 SGHRS, CDR2 YFSETQ. CDR3 sequence reads: CASSLLSNTGELFF. CDR3 sequence (DNA): TGCGCCAGCAGCTTGTTGTCGAACACCGGGGAGCTGTTTTTT.

The chain employs TRBV10-3 and TRBJ1-5; 10 nucleotides match TRBD1. The CDR3 totals 14 residues. Germline assignment: CDR1 ENHRY and CDR2 SYGVKD. Trimming at V came to 6 bases and at J to 5 bases, leaving 4 bases not matched to a gene. CDR3 DNA: TGTGCCATCAGCCCCGGGACAGGGGATCAGCCCCAGCATTTT. Translation gives CAISPGTGDQPQHF.

The V and J genes are TRBV2 and TRBJ2-2; TRBD2 matches at 7 bases. Germline loops: CDR1 SNHLY, CDR2 FYNNEI. J was trimmed by 2 bases and V by 7 bases; bases with no gene match: 10. This CDR3 is built from 16 residues. CDR3 sequence reads: CASNLGGRGNTGELFF. CDR3 DNA sequence: TGTGCCAGCAATCTTGGCGGGAGAGGTAACACCGGGGAGCTGTTTTTT.

The V call is TRBV28, the J call TRBJ1-2; the match to TRBD1 covers 7 bases. With V trimmed by 3 bases and J by 7 bases, 11 bases remained unmatched. The CDR3 is 15 residues long. CDR1 is MDHEN and CDR2 is SYDVKM in the germline V gene. The CDR3 loop reads CASSLRQGRILGYTF. The CDR3 region has the DNA TGTGCCAGCAGTTTGCGACAGGGAAGAATCCTTGGCTACACCTTC.

The chain uses TRBV4-3 and TRBJ2-7; maybe TRBD2 (5 bases). This CDR3 is built from 17 residues. In germline, CDR1 is LGHNA, CDR2 YSLEER. The ends were cut back, 0 bases at V and 0 bases at J, with 15 bases in the middle. The CDR3: CASSQDVGAGSSYEQYF. CDR3 in DNA: TGCGCCAGCAGCCAAGATGTTGGCGCGGGTAGCTCCTACGAGCAGTACTTC.

The CDR3 here is CASSLLRGERGEQYF. DNA for the CDR3: TGTGCCAGCAGCCTCTTACGGGGCGAGAGGGGCGAGCAGTACTTC. This rearrangement joins TRBV2 to TRBJ2-7; D is tentatively TRBD1 or TRBD2 (5 bases each). V dropped 6 bases and J dropped 6 bases, with 21 bases sitting between them. Germline CDR1 is SNHLY and CDR2 is FYNNEI. CDR3 length: 15 amino acids.

This chain links TRBV19 with TRBJ2-1; 9 positions agree with TRBD2. Germline loops: CDR1 LNHDA, CDR2 SQIVND (reference sequence). The length of the CDR3 is 16 residues. The junction had 9 bases not matched to a gene; V was cut back by 5 bases and J by 4 bases. The CDR3 loop is CASSAPDSGGYNEQFF. In DNA form, the CDR3 reads TGTGCCAGTAGTGCCCCCGATAGCGGGGGTTACAATGAGCAGTTCTTC.

The gene calls are TRBV18 and TRBJ2-1; unclear D gene. V was trimmed by 6 bases and J by 1 base, leaving 10 bases between them. Germline loops: CDR1 KGHSH, CDR2 LQKENI. This CDR3 comprises 14 residues. This CDR3 is CASSPIGSYNEQFF. In nucleotides, the CDR3 is TGTGCCAGCTCGCCTATCGGGTCCTACAATGAGCAGTTCTTC.

The rearrangement uses TRBV5-4 and TRBJ2-3, with 16 bases identical to TRBD2. This CDR3 comprises 18 residues. After removal of 3 bases from V and 5 bases from J, the junction contained 9 bases not matched to a gene. Germline V CDR1 and CDR2: SGHNT, YYREEE (reference sequence). The CDR3 DNA reads TGTGCCAGCAGCTCGGGACTAGCGGGGGGGCGGGTCGGAGATACGCAGTATTTT. The encoded protein is CASSSGLAGGRVGDTQYF.

The genes are TRBV6-5 and TRBJ2-1; D remains unclear. This CDR3 has 14 amino acids. Germline CDR1 and CDR2: MNHEY and SVGAGI. Trimming removed 2 bases from V and 6 bases from J, with 11 bases in between. The CDR3 region has the DNA TGTGCCAGCAGTTACCTTCTTAGCTGCAATGAGCAGTTCTTC. Translated: CASSYLLSCNEQFF.

The chain carries TRBV4-1 and TRBJ1-3, with unresolved D. The CDR3 is 17 residues long. Germline V gives CDR1 MGHRA, CDR2 YSYEKL. Between the trimmed V and J ends, which lost 1 base and 3 bases, there was a span of 16 bases. CDR3 DNA: TGCGCCAGCAGCCAAGTTCGTGGTAGCGATGTTGGAAACACCATATATTTT. Protein: CASSQVRGSDVGNTIYF.

V gene TRBV25-1 combines with J gene TRBJ1-5; TRBD1 agrees at 9 bases. J was trimmed by 3 bases and V by 5 bases; bases with no gene match: 5. Germline V gene lookup returns CDR1 MGHDK and CDR2 SYGVNS. The CDR3 is 15 residues long. The CDR3 loop reads CASSPGTGNNQPQHF. In DNA, the CDR3 is TGTGCCAGCAGTCCCGGGACAGGGAACAATCAGCCCCAGCATTTT.

With respect to this clone: An end of the junction differs from the germline gene, which may be a read error. The CDR3 bases are TGCGCCAGCAGCCAGCTAGCTGGGTCTTTTGAGCAGTACTTC. Encoded protein: CASSQLAGSFEQYF. J is TRBJ2-7 and V is TRBV7-9; a possible D gene is TRBD2 (5 bases). The V gene's germline CDR1 is SEHNR and CDR2 FQNEAQ (reference sequence). The CDR3 runs to 14 residues. Full variable domain (missing parts from reference TRBV7-9 and TRBJ2-7): DTGVSQNPRHKITKRGQNVTFRCDPISEHNRLYWYRQTLGQGPEFLTYFQNEAQLEKSRLLSDRFSAERPKGSFSTLEIQRTEQGDSAMYLCASSQLAGSFEQYFGPGTRLTVT.

This clone was seen only a few times. The V gene is TRBV7-9, the J gene TRBJ1-1; D gene unclear. The CDR3 loop spans 15 amino acids. The ends were cut back, 6 bases at V and 5 bases at J, with 19 bases in the middle. Per germline, CDR1 SEHNR and CDR2 FQNEAQ (reference sequence). The chain's CDR3 is CASSRMVGRETEAFF. In DNA form, the CDR3 reads TGTGCCAGCAGTCGAATGGTCGGGCGGGAGACTGAAGCTTTCTTT.

This sequence joins TRBV11-3 and TRBJ1-1; D is unresolved. Germline V lookup: CDR1 SGHNT, CDR2 YENEEA. This CDR3 spans 14 amino acids. V was shortened by 5 bases and J by 6 bases, with 16 bases between the two germline ends. CDR3 region: CASSTLRIGSEAFF. As DNA, the CDR3 is TGTGCCAGCAGCACCCTTCGAATCGGGTCTGAAGCTTTCTTT.

The chain recombines TRBV7-2 with TRBJ1-1; weak D call: TRBD1 (5 bases). Germline V gene data show CDR1 as SGHTA and CDR2 as FQGNSA. Trimming pared 4 bases from V and 1 base from J, leaving 19 bases between. The CDR3 runs to 17 residues. CDR3 residues: CASSSTTLGHPNTEAFF. For the CDR3, the DNA is TGTGCCAGCAGCTCAACCACACTCGGACATCCGAACACTGAAGCTTTCTTT.